This T cell receptor beta chain was captured by sequencing in a study of shared clonotypes between healthy human individuals. Study-level background: A donor's plate count was three for CD4 naive and three for CD4 memory; CD8 naive had two and CD8 memory one. Findings and caveats of the study: Sharing across several donors was seen in 4% to 5.5% of naive CD4 clonotypes.

Donors were healthy HIV-negative adults without recently reported acute infections or vaccinations. This clone occurred once. The antigen remains unidentified. Trimming removed 7 bases from V and 7 bases from J, with 9 bases in between. This CDR3 region has 11 residues. Germline V gene sequence: CDR1 MDHEN, CDR2 SYDVKM. Only in-frame clones appear in the TCRdb table, and some are missing; sequencing was by immunoSEQ multiplex PCR. The sample has some 580,000 clones, about 97% seen once. Material: naive CD4+ T cells sorted from blood. The subset denotes: CD45RA+ positively selected. The receptor comes from a woman aged 25 to 45 in good health. The genes are TRBV28 and TRBJ2-3, with D unresolved. The CDR3 DNA sequence: TGTGCCAGCAATTTCGCGTATACGCAGTATTTT. This codes for CASNFAYTQYF.